A selection of T cell receptor beta chains follows, all from one sample in a study of blood T cell repertoires in COVID-19. The data were produced by immunoSEQ multiplex PCR, yet TCRdb's version contains in-frame clones alone and is incomplete. In the table there are 72,000 or so clones, about three quarters of which are singletons. The specimen was peripheral blood. The receptors derive from a human donor in a cohort sampled during active COVID-19. The CDR3 runs from the conserved cysteine through the conserved F or W. D genes are given only for firm matches. Expanded clones are given a class, and other clones once, few, many or no size at all.

size | D | length | J | V | CDR3 | DNA
- | - | 15 | TRBJ2-7 | TRBV27 | CASSLSQSFIYEQYF | TGTGCCAGCAGTTTGTCGCAGTCCTTTATCTACGAGCAGTACTTC
- | TRBD1 | 16 | TRBJ1-5 | TRBV7-2 | CASSLLGTGLNQPQHF | TGTGCCAGCAGCTTGCTTGGGACAGGGCTCAATCAGCCCCAGCATTTT
- | - | 14 | TRBJ1-2 | TRBV28 | CASSLPGANYGYTF | TGTGCCAGCAGTTTACCAGGGGCTAACTATGGCTACACCTTC
- | - | 12 | TRBJ2-7 | TRBV5-1 | CASSSGTYEQYF | TGCGCCAGCAGCTCAGGAACCTACGAGCAGTACTTC
- | TRBD2 | 16 | TRBJ2-1 | TRBV6-5 | CASSSPGTSIYNEQFF | TGTGCCAGCAGTTCGCCCGGGACTAGCATCTACAATGAGCAGTTCTTC
- | - | 12 | TRBJ2-1 | TRBV9 | CASSVDGTEQFF | TGTGCCAGCAGCGTAGACGGGACAGAGCAGTTCTTC
- | - | 14 | TRBJ1-6 | TRBV7-9 | CASSLAQGNSPLHF | TGTGCCAGCAGCCTCGCCCAGGGAAATTCACCCCTCCACTTT
- | TRBD1 | 13 | TRBJ1-1 | TRBV6-5 | CASSQQGSTEAFF | TGTGCCAGCAGTCAACAGGGGAGCACTGAAGCTTTCTTT
- | - | 11 | TRBJ1-3 | TRBV6-5 | CASRRGNTIYF | TGTGCCAGCAGGCGTGGAAACACCATATATTTT
- | TRBD2 | 15 | TRBJ2-1 | TRBV19 | CASSILREVNNEQFF | TGTGCCAGTAGTATATTGCGGGAGGTGAACAATGAGCAGTTCTTC
- | TRBD1 | 15 | TRBJ1-6 | TRBV19 | CASSRGNSYNSPLHF | TGTGCCAGTAGCAGGGGGAACTCCTATAATTCACCCCTCCACTTT
- | TRBD2 | 17 | TRBJ2-1 | TRBV7-8 | CASSPLLGSGRFNEQFF | TGTGCCAGCAGCCCCCTCCTGGGTAGCGGGAGGTTCAATGAGCAGTTCTTC
- | TRBD1 | 13 | TRBJ1-2 | TRBV5-4 | CASSDDRGYGYTF | TGTGCCAGCAGCGACGACAGGGGGTATGGCTACACCTTC
- | TRBD1 | 14 | TRBJ2-1 | TRBV6-6 | CASRGTDRDNEQFF | TGTGCCAGCAGGGGGACGGACAGGGACAATGAGCAGTTCTTC
- | TRBD1 | 13 | TRBJ1-1 | TRBV19 | CASRGTGNTEAFF | TGTGCCAGTAGAGGGACAGGGAACACTGAAGCTTTCTTT
- | - | 13 | TRBJ1-2 | TRBV7-9 | CASSPPSENGYTF | TGTGCCAGCAGCCCCCCGTCTGAGAACGGCTACACCTTC
- | TRBD1 | 17 | TRBJ2-6 | TRBV4-1 | CASSQVQQGAGANVLTF | TGCGCCAGCAGCCAAGTCCAACAGGGGGCCGGGGCCAACGTCCTGACTTTC
- | - | 13 | TRBJ2-2 | TRBV12-3/TRBV12-4 | CASSSSGPGELFF | TGTGCCAGCAGCTCCAGCGGACCCGGGGAGCTGTTTTTT
- | TRBD2 | 15 | TRBJ2-5 | TRBV19 | CASSALAGGRETQYF | TGTGCCAGTAGTGCTTTAGCGGGAGGTCGGGAGACCCAGTACTTC
- | - | 12 | TRBJ2-3 | TRBV10-2 | CASGDSTDTQYF | TGCGCCAGCGGGGACTCCACAGATACGCAGTATTTT
- | - | 9 | TRBJ1-2 | TRBV29-1 | CSVDNGYTF | TGCAGCGTTGATAATGGCTACACCTTC
- | - | 17 | TRBJ2-7 | TRBV7-2 | CASSLGWDGEGDYEQYF | TGTGCCAGCAGCTTAGGCTGGGACGGGGAGGGGGATTACGAGCAGTACTTC
- | - | 14 | TRBJ2-3 | TRBV7-9 | CASGQATSTDTQYF | TGTGCCAGCGGTCAAGCAACGAGCACAGATACGCAGTATTTT
- | TRBD2 | 14 | TRBJ2-4 | TRBV10-3 | CAISPTSGRNIQYF | TGTGCCATCAGTCCCACTAGCGGGAGAAACATTCAGTACTTC
- | TRBD1 | 13 | TRBJ2-5 | TRBV6-6 | CASRTGLEETQYF | TGTGCCAGCAGGACAGGGTTAGAAGAGACCCAGTACTTC
few | - | 12 | TRBJ2-7 | TRBV6-6 | CASIGAAYEQYF | TGTGCCAGCATAGGGGCGGCTTACGAGCAGTACTTC